Shown below are 30 T cell receptor beta chains from a single sample sequenced in a study of shared clonotypes between healthy human individuals. Some clones are missing from TCRdb's copy, which holds only in-frame ones; the method was immunoSEQ multiplex PCR. Among some 2.1 million clones, roughly 94% were seen once, and the ten largest hold roughly 0.13%. The sample comprised naive CD4+ T cells sorted from blood. The subset was: CD45RA+ positively selected. All receptors derive from a man aged 18 to 30 in good health.

This rearrangement joins TRBV5-4 to TRBJ2-5, with D tentatively TRBD1 (6 bases). CDR1 is SGHNT and CDR2 is YYREEE in the germline V gene (reference sequence). V was clipped by 2 bases and J by 1 base, with 12 bases between them. CDR3 length equals 15 residues. The CDR3 nucleotides read TGTGCCAGCAGCTTTAAAGGGGGACGCCAAGAGACCCAGTACTTC. It yields the protein CASSFKGGRQETQYF.

Only one count was recorded for this clone. V and J are TRBV18 and TRBJ2-5; D gene uncertain. Germline V gives CDR1 KGHSH, CDR2 LQKENI. The V end was cut by 2 bases, the J end by 3 bases, with 10 bases between. The CDR3 is 14 amino acids. This CDR3 reads CASSPRDVEETQYF. CDR3 DNA: TGTGCCAGCTCACCAAGGGATGTAGAAGAGACCCAGTACTTC.

Concerning this clone: Other DNA sequences in the same sample also yield this CDR3. This chain links TRBV2 with TRBJ2-2; 12 nucleotides line up with TRBD2. Trimming at V came to 6 bases and at J to 1 base, leaving 3 bases not matched to a gene. There are 16 residues in the CDR3. The germline CDR1 and CDR2 sequences are SNHLY and FYNNEI. This chain's CDR3 is CASSLTSGRNTGELFF. The CDR3 DNA follows: TGTGCCAGCAGCCTGACTAGCGGGAGGAACACCGGGGAGCTGTTTTTT.

The genes are TRBV7-6 and TRBJ1-1; TRBD1 matches at 8 bases. This CDR3 comprises 13 residues. Germline CDR1 and CDR2: SGHVS and FNYEAQ. J lost 7 bases, V lost 3 bases, and 4 bases had no gene match. CDR3 loop: CASSLHDRGEAFF. For the CDR3, the DNA is TGTGCCAGCAGCTTGCACGACAGGGGTGAAGCTTTCTTT. Full variable domain (outside the CDR3, taken from reference TRBV7-6 and TRBJ1-1): GAGVSQSPRYKVTKRGQDVALRCDPISGHVSLYWYRQALGQGPEFLTYFNYEAQQDKSGLPNDRFSAERPEGSISTLTIQRTEQRDSAMYRCASSLHDRGEAFFGQGTRLTVV.

The rearrangement joins TRBV6-1 to TRBJ1-2; D gene uncertain. Germline CDR1 is MNHNS and CDR2 is SASEGT. V was pared by 6 bases and J by 7 bases, with 9 bases between. CDR3 length: 11 residues. This CDR3 reads CASRGRTGYTF. The CDR3 nucleotides are TGTGCCAGCAGGGGCAGAACTGGCTACACCTTC.

The chain joins TRBV6-5 to TRBJ1-1; D gene uncertain. The V end was cut by 0 bases, the J end by 8 bases, with 10 bases between. In germline, CDR1 is MNHEY, CDR2 SVGAGI. The CDR3 covers 13 residues. CDR3 amino acids: CASSYSGPPEAFF. The CDR3 coding sequence is TGTGCCAGCAGTTACTCAGGGCCTCCCGAAGCTTTCTTT.

J is TRBJ1-2 and V is TRBV6-1; 9 bases agree with TRBD1. The germline V gene has CDR1 MNHNS and CDR2 SASEGT. Unmatched junction bases numbered 6, after V lost 0 bases and J lost 4 bases. There are 16 residues in the CDR3. In DNA, the CDR3 is TGTGCCAGCAGTGAAGCGGGACAGGGCGGTGGCTATGGCTACACCTTC. Protein sequence: CASSEAGQGGGYGYTF.

V and J are TRBV5-4 and TRBJ2-7; 11 bases agree with TRBD1. J lost 6 bases, V lost 3 bases, and 5 bases had no gene match. The V gene's germline CDR1 is SGHNT and CDR2 YYREEE (reference sequence). CDR3 length equals 14 residues. CDR3 sequence (DNA): TGTGCCAGCAGCTCGGACAGGGGGCAAAGCGAGCAGTACTTC. Encoded protein: CASSSDRGQSEQYF.

On this clone: The sample has other DNA sequences that encode this CDR3 too. The chain carries TRBV18 and TRBJ1-4; D is undetermined. Germline V gene data show CDR1 as KGHSH and CDR2 as LQKENI. The CDR3 extends over 12 amino acids. Trimming stripped 3 bases from V and 8 bases from J, with 7 bases between. The CDR3, as DNA: TGTGCCAGCTCACCGGACGGGGAAAAACTGTTTTTT. Its protein product is CASSPDGEKLFF.

A note on this clone: Other DNA sequences in the same sample also yield this CDR3. The rearrangement joins TRBV5-4 to TRBJ2-3; D is possibly TRBD2 (6 bases). The CDR3 consists of 13 residues. The V and J ends lost 0 bases and 6 bases respectively, with 8 bases between them. Germline V gene lookup returns CDR1 SGHNT and CDR2 YYREEE (reference sequence). The CDR3 DNA reads as TGTGCCAGCAGCTTGGCCCGGGGGGATACGCAGTATTTT. Translating gives CASSLARGDTQYF.

The chain recombines TRBV7-8 with TRBJ1-5, with 7 bases fitting TRBD1. Germline CDR1 SGHVS, CDR2 FQNEAQ. The CDR3 consists of 14 residues. J lost 4 bases, V lost 5 bases, and 5 bases had no gene match. The CDR3 spells CASSRSTGNQPQHF. The DNA of the CDR3 is TGTGCCAGCAGCCGTTCGACAGGGAATCAGCCCCAGCATTTT.

The DNA for the CDR3 is TGCGCCAGCAGCCACCAAAACGGGGGGGTAACGGTTCGGAACACTGAAGCTTTCTTT. Encoded protein: CASSHQNGGVTVRNTEAFF. The gene calls are TRBV4-1 and TRBJ1-1, with a possible D match to TRBD1 (5 bases). V was trimmed by 3 bases and J by 1 base, leaving 24 bases between them. There are 19 residues in the CDR3. The V gene's germline CDR1 is MGHRA and CDR2 YSYEKL.

V usage is TRBV11-2 and J usage is TRBJ2-5; D assignment may be TRBD1 or TRBD2 (5 bases each). V shed 6 bases and J shed 3 bases, with 17 bases lying between them. Looked up from germline, CDR1 is SGHAT and CDR2 is FQNNGV. The CDR3 is 15 residues long. CDR3 amino acids: CASSPRGNLEETQYF. The CDR3 DNA reads TGTGCCAGCAGTCCCCGGGGCAATCTGGAAGAGACCCAGTACTTC.

As concerns this clone: The identical CDR3 is also encoded by other nucleotide sequences in the sample. The rearrangement uses TRBV7-2 and TRBJ2-7; 7 nucleotides line up with TRBD1. Germline CDR1 SGHTA, CDR2 FQGNSA. V was pared by 1 base and J by 1 base, with 4 bases of the junction left unmatched. This CDR3 has 15 residues. The CDR3 region has the DNA TGTGCCAGCAGCTTAGGCCCAGGGGGTTCCTACGAGCAGTACTTC. Encoded protein: CASSLGPGGSYEQYF.

The V call is TRBV18, the J call TRBJ2-7; perhaps TRBD2 as D (5 bases). The CDR3 has 16 residues. In germline, CDR1 is KGHSH, CDR2 LQKENI. V lost 0 bases and J lost 3, with 15 bases in between. The CDR3 here is CASSPPRTLTRYEQYF. For the CDR3, the DNA is TGTGCCAGCTCACCACCCCGGACTCTTACTCGCTACGAGCAGTACTTC. Based on the CDR3 plus reference TRBV18 and TRBJ2-7, the full variable domain is NAGVMQNPRHLVRRRGQEARLRCSPMKGHSHVYWYRQLPEEGLKFMVYLQKENIIDESGMPKERFSAEFPKEGPSILRIQQVVRGDSAAYFCASSPPRTLTRYEQYFGPGTRLTVT.

This clone was detected once. The chain is built from TRBV6-6 and TRBJ1-1; perhaps TRBD1 as D (5 bases). Trimming took 0 bases from V and 4 from J, leaving 9 bases between them. CDR1 is MNHNY and CDR2 is SVGAGI in the germline V gene (reference sequence). The CDR3 is 14 residues long. CDR3 nucleotides: TGTGCCAGCAGTTACTCGCCAGGGCCCACTGAAGCTTTCTTT. Its translation is CASSYSPGPTEAFF.

Only one count was recorded for this clone. V gene TRBV5-6 combines with J gene TRBJ1-2; TRBD1 aligns across 7 bases. Looked up from germline, CDR1 is SGHDT and CDR2 is YYEEEE. The CDR3 is 15 residues long. V gave up 6 bases and J gave up 8 bases; unmatched junction bases: 16. The chain's CDR3 is CASIGSRQGLGGYTF. The CDR3 DNA follows: TGTGCCAGCATCGGGAGTAGACAGGGATTAGGAGGCTACACCTTC.

V and J are TRBV4-3 and TRBJ2-7; D call uncertain. Germline-derived CDR1 and CDR2 are LGHNA and YSLEER. The CDR3 extends over 17 amino acids. The ends were cut back, 4 bases at V and 5 bases at J, with 24 bases in the middle. CDR3 region: CASSPTIHERIPHEQYF. CDR3 nucleotides: TGCGCCAGCAGCCCGACGATCCACGAGCGAATTCCACACGAGCAGTACTTC.

The chain carries TRBV19 and TRBJ2-2; D unclear. The V end was cut by 1 base, the J end by 4 bases, with 7 bases between. This CDR3 has 14 amino acids. Germline-derived CDR1 and CDR2 are LNHDA and SQIVND (reference sequence). For the CDR3, the DNA is TGTGCCAGTAGTATAGTGGTGGGCACCGGGGAGCTGTTTTTT. This codes for CASSIVVGTGELFF. Full variable domain (outside the CDR3, taken from reference TRBV19 and TRBJ2-2): DGGITQSPKYLFRKEGQNVTLSCEQNLNHDAMYWYRQDPGQGLRLIYYSQIVNDFQKGDIAEGYSVSREKKESFPLTVTSAQKNPTAFYLCASSIVVGTGELFFGEGSRLTVL.

The gene calls are TRBV18 and TRBJ2-1; no definite D call. The CDR3 loop spans 13 amino acids. Trimming took 1 base from V and 8 from J, leaving 9 bases between them. Germline CDR1 reads KGHSH; CDR2 reads LQKENI. CDR3 in amino acids: CASSPQVRDEQFF. The CDR3 nucleotides are TGTGCCAGCTCACCACAGGTTCGGGATGAGCAGTTCTTC.

The chain links TRBV30 to TRBJ1-1; D unclear. This CDR3 spans 14 amino acids. Trimming removed 2 bases at V and 1 base at J, with 11 bases between. Germline values: CDR1 GTSNPN, CDR2 SVGIG (reference sequence). The DNA for the CDR3 is TGTGCCTGGAGTCGGGAGATTTCGAACACTGAAGCTTTCTTT. The encoded protein is CAWSREISNTEAFF.

Points on this clone: The sample carries other DNA sequences with the same CDR3. The chain combines TRBV6-5 with TRBJ2-2, with D perhaps matching TRBD1 (6 bases). The V end lost 6 bases, the J end lost 1 base, and 12 bases lay between the germline ends. The length of the CDR3 is 15 residues. Germline CDR1 is MNHEY and CDR2 is SVGAGI. CDR3 sequence reads: CASRTGTLNTGELFF. DNA for the CDR3: TGTGCCAGCAGGACCGGGACACTGAACACCGGGGAGCTGTTTTTT.

The chain has TRBV6-1 and TRBJ2-4; D is possibly TRBD1 (6 bases). V was trimmed by 4 bases and J by 7 bases, leaving 17 bases between them. Germline CDR1 reads MNHNS; CDR2 reads SASEGT. The CDR3 runs 15 residues. In DNA, the CDR3 is TGTGCCAGCAGTGGGGACACTCCGACCTCGAACATTCAGTACTTC. It specifies CASSGDTPTSNIQYF.

The rearrangement links TRBV4-1 to TRBJ1-4, with D unresolved. Trimming left V 4 bases short and J 5 bases short, with 8 bases between. Germline assignment: CDR1 MGHRA and CDR2 YSYEKL. This CDR3 is built from 13 residues. CDR3 DNA sequence: TGCGCCAGCAGCCTAACAGCGAATGAAAAACTGTTTTTT. Encoded protein: CASSLTANEKLFF.

The genes are TRBV19 and TRBJ1-5; TRBD1 matches at 7 bases. Looked up from germline, CDR1 is LNHDA and CDR2 is SQIVND (reference sequence). The J segment lost 6 bases and the V segment lost 5 bases, leaving 7 bases of the junction unmatched. The CDR3 runs 14 residues. In DNA, the CDR3 is TGTGCCAGTAGTCCAGGACAGGCTAGTCAGCCCCAGCATTTT. This gives the protein CASSPGQASQPQHF.

The chain employs TRBV7-2 and TRBJ2-7; TRBD1 agrees at 7 bases. Germline loops: CDR1 SGHTA, CDR2 FQGNSA. Trimming removed 5 bases from V and 1 base from J; junction bases left unmatched: 8. CDR3 length equals 15 residues. Written as DNA, the CDR3 is TGTGCCAGCAGCCAAGAGGGACAGCCTTCCTACGAGCAGTACTTC. This sequence encodes CASSQEGQPSYEQYF.

Comments on this clone: The sample contains more than one DNA sequence encoding this CDR3. J is TRBJ1-1 and V is TRBV6-5; D remains ambiguous. The CDR3 has 14 residues. The germline V gene has CDR1 MNHEY and CDR2 SVGAGI. The V end lost 0 bases, the J end lost 4 bases, and 9 bases lay between the germline ends. CDR3 sequence (DNA): TGTGCCAGCAGTTACTCGAAGGGAGGCACTGAAGCTTTCTTT. The encoded protein is CASSYSKGGTEAFF.

This clone showed up just once. This rearrangement joins TRBV27 to TRBJ2-1; 10 bases line up with TRBD2. Per the germline V gene, CDR1 is MNHEY and CDR2 is SMNVEV (reference sequence). V lost 7 bases and J lost 2; bases outside the gene matches: 8. The CDR3 loop spans 16 amino acids. The CDR3 DNA follows: TGTGCCAGCACCAAACCCGGGACTAGCGCCTACAATGAGCAGTTCTTC. Protein product: CASTKPGTSAYNEQFF.

Only one count was recorded for this clone. At one end the junction does not follow the germline gene, possibly because of a read error. The V and J genes are TRBV10-1 and TRBJ2-7, with D hard to call. The CDR3 runs to 9 residues. In germline, CDR1 is WNHNN, CDR2 SYGVQD (reference sequence). CDR3 in amino acids: CASINLTGF. DNA for the CDR3: TGCGCCAGCATTAACCTGACGGGCTTC.

The V call is TRBV6-1, the J call TRBJ1-1, with D possibly being TRBD1 (5 bases). Germline V CDR1 and CDR2: MNHNS, SASEGT. The CDR3 has 13 amino acids. V lost 6 bases and J lost 3, with 11 bases in between. CDR3 sequence: CASSPREYTEAFF. The CDR3 nucleotides are TGTGCCAGCAGCCCCAGGGAGTACACTGAAGCTTTCTTT.